These 28 T cell receptor beta chains originate from one sample sequenced in a study of Ad26.COV2.S vaccination and SARS-CoV-2 variants listed by TCRdb under 2021. Libraries came from the immunoSEQ multiplex PCR assay. Drawn from immuneACCESS, this table holds only the in-frame rearrangements with V and J called that TCRdb kept. Clones are partly lost; checked studies trace under half to an unresolved V gene and leave the rest unexplained. This sample gives roughly 700,000 clones in total; roughly nine tenths of them show up just once. Of the sample, approximately 1.5% falls within the top ten clones. According to the study, the label for this sample's treatment or condition signals: over 15 received Ad26.COV2.S at low or high dose, single or two shots; about 5 received placebo; per-sample allocation not given. For vaccine and placebo recipients, repertoires were sequenced using samples collected on day 63 after the first injection.

This material consisted of peripheral blood, taken in a trial of Ad26.COV2.S vaccine versus placebo. The source of these receptors is a person between 18 and 65 years old who received the Ad26.COV2.S COVID-19 vaccine or a placebo.

The chain links TRBV6-5 to TRBJ2-2, with a weak D call TRBD2 (6 bases). V was trimmed by 6 bases and J by 0 bases, leaving 11 bases between them. Germline lookup yields CDR1 MNHEY and CDR2 SVGAGI. CDR3 length: 15 amino acids. The chain's CDR3 is CASRPGTSNTGELFF. Here the CDR3 DNA reads TGTGCCAGCAGACCCGGGACTTCGAACACCGGGGAGCTGTTTTTT.

This chain joins TRBV7-2 and TRBJ1-1; TRBD1 agrees at 8 bases. This CDR3 has 14 amino acids. The V gene end was trimmed by 5 bases and the J gene end by 6 bases; junction bases not matched to a gene: 8. Germline V lookup: CDR1 SGHTA, CDR2 FQGNSA. The CDR3 sequence: CASSPTGGGSEAFF. The CDR3 nucleotides read TGTGCCAGCAGCCCTACAGGGGGGGGGTCTGAAGCTTTCTTT. The whole variable domain, remainder taken from reference TRBV7-2 and TRBJ1-1, is GAGVSQSPSNKVTEKGKDVELRCDPISGHTALYWYRQSLGQGLEFLIYFQGNSAPDKSGLPSDRFSAERTGGSVSTLTIQRTQQEDSAVYLCASSPTGGGSEAFFGQGTRLTVV.

The chain employs TRBV2 and TRBJ1-5; no clear D. Germline V gene data show CDR1 as SNHLY and CDR2 as FYNNEI. This CDR3 is built from 15 residues. Trimming pared 4 bases from V and 0 bases from J, leaving 10 bases between. The CDR3 reads CASSGEGPSNQPQHF. The CDR3 DNA sequence: TGTGCCAGCAGTGGAGAAGGACCTAGCAATCAGCCCCAGCATTTT. The complete variable domain, with remaining parts taken from reference TRBV2 and TRBJ1-5, reads EPEVTQTPSHQVTQMGQEVILRCVPISNHLYFYWYRQILGQKVEFLVSFYNNEISEKSEIFDDQFSVERPDGSNFTLKIRSTKLEDSAMYFCASSGEGPSNQPQHFGDGTRLSIL.

This chain links TRBV30 with TRBJ2-2; no clear D gene. CDR1 is GTSNPN, CDR2 SVGIG, per germline (reference sequence). The CDR3 is made up of 14 amino acids. Trimming cost V 4 bases and J 0 bases, with 9 bases left between them. CDR3 bases: TGTGCCTGGACTAAAGGACCGAACACCGGGGAGCTGTTTTTT. Its protein product is CAWTKGPNTGELFF.

This sequence joins TRBV27 and TRBJ2-2; a possible D gene is TRBD1 (6 bases). CDR1 and CDR2 (germline): MNHEY, SMNVEV (reference sequence). This CDR3 is built from 14 residues. The V end lost 6 bases, the J end lost 1 base, and 9 bases lay between the germline ends. Written as DNA, the CDR3 is TGTGCCAGCAGAAAACAGGGGAACACCGGGGAGCTGTTTTTT. Protein product: CASRKQGNTGELFF.

The CDR3 nucleotides are TGTGCCAGCAGTCCCCCCCCTTTTGTCGCGGGAGGGCCCGATACGCAGTATTTT. This gives the protein CASSPPPFVAGGPDTQYF. J is TRBJ2-3 and V is TRBV6-4; 9 nucleotides match TRBD2. V trimming: 5 bases; J trimming: 6 bases; junction bases outside the gene matches: 18. The germline CDR1 and CDR2 sequences are MRHNA and SNTAGT. This CDR3 region has 18 residues.

This sequence joins TRBV7-8 and TRBJ2-7; D is undetermined. V lost 0 bases to trimming and J lost 4 bases, with 7 bases between them. Germline assignment: CDR1 SGHVS and CDR2 FQNEAQ. The CDR3 is made up of 13 amino acids. CDR3 region: CASSLAAGYEQYF. The CDR3, as DNA: TGTGCCAGCAGCTTAGCTGCAGGATACGAGCAGTACTTC.

The genes are TRBV3-1 (or the pseudogene TRBV3-2) and TRBJ2-7; TRBD1 matches at 8 bases. This CDR3 has 15 residues. Germline CDR1 is LGHDT and CDR2 is YNNKEL (reference sequence). Trimming cost V 3 bases and J 5 bases; bases outside gene matches: 9. The CDR3 spells CASSQMHRGINEQYF. In nucleotides, the CDR3 is TGTGCCAGCAGCCAGATGCACAGGGGGATTAACGAGCAGTACTTC.

This chain's CDR3 is CASSGRTGADYGYTF. The CDR3 DNA reads as TGTGCCAGCAGTGGACGGACAGGGGCGGACTATGGCTACACCTTC. The chain combines TRBV27 with TRBJ1-2; 9 nucleotides match TRBD1. The germline gives CDR1 MNHEY, CDR2 SMNVEV (reference sequence). This CDR3 is 15 amino acids long. Losses at the gene ends were 5 bases for V and 3 bases for J; bases not matched to a gene: 7.

The V gene is TRBV30, the J gene TRBJ2-5, with a weak D call TRBD2 (5 bases). The CDR3 loop spans 11 amino acids. Germline V gives CDR1 GTSNPN, CDR2 SVGIG (reference sequence). V shed 5 bases and J shed 7 bases, with 11 bases lying between them. The CDR3 reads CAWGSRGTQYF. Written as DNA, the CDR3 is TGTGCCTGGGGCAGTCGGGGGACCCAGTACTTC.

The V call is TRBV27, the J call TRBJ2-3; 11 positions match TRBD2. From germline, CDR1 is MNHEY and CDR2 SMNVEV (reference sequence). The J segment lost 4 bases and the V segment lost 6 bases, leaving 6 bases of the junction unmatched. The CDR3 consists of 15 residues. CDR3 nucleotide sequence: TGTGCCAGCAGAAGTAGCGGGAGGGGGGCAGATACGCAGTATTTT. This sequence encodes CASRSSGRGADTQYF.

This clone was recorded a few times. The rearrangement links TRBV24-1 to TRBJ2-2; D possibly corresponds to TRBD2 (6 bases). The CDR3 is 14 residues long. The V gene's germline CDR1 is KGHDR and CDR2 SFDVKD. The V end was cut by 9 bases, the J end by 5 bases, with 15 bases between. The CDR3 protein is CATRERGKTGELFF. CDR3 DNA: TGTGCCACCCGGGAGAGGGGAAAAACCGGGGAGCTGTTTTTT.

CDR3 amino acids: CASSGTSGRRDIQYF. DNA of the CDR3: TGTGCCAGTAGTGGGACTAGCGGGAGGAGAGACATTCAGTACTTC. This chain joins TRBV19 and TRBJ2-4, with TRBD2 identical over 15 bases. This CDR3 comprises 15 residues. V was clipped by 5 bases and J by 8 bases; unmatched bases: 4. Germline values: CDR1 LNHDA, CDR2 SQIVND (reference sequence).

The rearrangement joins TRBV15 to TRBJ2-2, with no clear D. Trimming left V 3 bases short and J 5 bases short, with 7 bases between. In germline, CDR1 is LNHNV, CDR2 YYDKDF (reference sequence). The CDR3 contains 13 residues. The CDR3 sequence is CATSRTGTGELFF. Written as DNA, the CDR3 is TGTGCCACCAGCAGGACCGGTACCGGGGAGCTGTTTTTT.

The chain couples TRBV18 to TRBJ2-3, with D unclear. Deletions cut 2 bases from V and 2 bases from J, with 14 bases between. The germline CDR1 and CDR2 sequences are KGHSH and LQKENI. The CDR3 has 16 amino acids. As DNA, the CDR3 is TGTGCCAGCTCACCAGACACTTCGGGCTACACAGATACGCAGTATTTT. Translated, it gives CASSPDTSGYTDTQYF.

Comments on this clone: This specimen includes other DNA sequences encoding the same CDR3. J is TRBJ1-5 and V is TRBV30; tentatively, D is TRBD1 (5 bases). Trimming stripped 4 bases from V and 7 bases from J, with 11 bases between. The CDR3 loop spans 12 amino acids. The V gene's germline CDR1 is GTSNPN and CDR2 SVGIG (reference sequence). CDR3 DNA sequence: TGTGCCTGGAAGCAGGGAGGGCAGCCCCAGCATTTT. Its translation is CAWKQGGQPQHF.

CDR3 sequence (DNA): TGTGCCAGTAGTATGGGACTAGCTTCTCATGAGCAGTTCTTC. It specifies CASSMGLASHEQFF. The genes are TRBV19 and TRBJ2-1; 9 bases match TRBD2. This CDR3 is 14 amino acids long. Germline V gene data show CDR1 as LNHDA and CDR2 as SQIVND (reference sequence). With V trimmed by 3 bases and J by 8 bases, 5 bases remained unmatched.

The sample holds a few counts of this clone. At the DNA level, this CDR3 is encoded by other sequences in the same sample as well. CDR3 in amino acids: CASSLDGYEQYF. CDR3 nucleotides: TGTGCCAGCAGCCTGGACGGCTACGAGCAGTACTTC. This rearrangement joins TRBV5-4 to TRBJ2-7; D call uncertain. The ends were cut back, 4 bases at V and 3 bases at J, with 8 bases in the middle. Germline loops: CDR1 SGHNT, CDR2 YYREEE (reference sequence). The CDR3 runs to 12 residues.

The rearrangement uses TRBV6-5 and TRBJ1-4; maybe TRBD1 (5 bases). Germline CDR1 MNHEY, CDR2 SVGAGI. The germline V and J ends were trimmed by 6 bases and 0 bases, with 11 bases remaining between them. This CDR3 spans 15 amino acids. The CDR3 nucleotides are TGTGCCAGCAGAACCGACAGTGCAACTAATGAAAAACTGTTTTTT. This sequence encodes CASRTDSATNEKLFF.

This chain uses TRBV2 with TRBJ1-1; D not resolved. The germline V and J ends were trimmed by 3 bases and 8 bases, with 13 bases remaining between them. The CDR3 consists of 13 residues. Germline values: CDR1 SNHLY, CDR2 FYNNEI. The chain's CDR3 is CASSDLSADEAFF. The CDR3 bases are TGTGCCAGCAGTGACTTATCGGCAGACGAAGCTTTCTTT.

This clone appeared a few times. The V gene is TRBV24-1, the J gene TRBJ1-1, with 8 bases that match TRBD1. CDR1 is KGHDR, CDR2 SFDVKD, per germline. V was clipped by 7 bases and J by 1 base; unmatched bases: 1. The CDR3 consists of 13 residues. The CDR3 protein is CATRTGENTEAFF. The CDR3 DNA follows: TGTGCCACCAGGACAGGGGAGAACACTGAAGCTTTCTTT.

The V and J genes are TRBV6-1 and TRBJ1-1; no clear D. V was pared by 1 base and J by 4 bases, with 10 bases between. Germline lookup yields CDR1 MNHNS and CDR2 SASEGT. The CDR3 spans 14 residues. The CDR3 DNA sequence: TGTGCCAGCAGTGAAGGGAGATGGGGCACTGAAGCTTTCTTT. It is translated as CASSEGRWGTEAFF.

The chain has TRBV25-1 and TRBJ1-2; TRBD1 aligns across 10 bases. The CDR3 extends over 12 amino acids. Germline CDR1 reads MGHDK; CDR2 reads SYGVNS. After removal of 5 bases from V and 8 bases from J, the junction contained 2 bases not matched to a gene. CDR3 nucleotide sequence: TGTGCCAGCAGTAGGGACAGGGGCGGCTACACCTTC. It specifies CASSRDRGGYTF.

The chain carries TRBV5-6 and TRBJ2-5; D perhaps matches TRBD2 (5 bases). The CDR3 extends over 13 amino acids. Germline values: CDR1 SGHDT, CDR2 YYEEEE. The ends were cut back, 1 base at V and 2 bases at J, with 6 bases in the middle. The CDR3 spells CASSLWTQETQYF. The CDR3, as DNA: TGTGCCAGCAGCTTGTGGACTCAAGAGACCCAGTACTTC.

The J gene is TRBJ2-7, the V gene TRBV6-6, with 7 bases matching TRBD2. V gave up 8 bases and J gave up 0 bases; unmatched junction bases: 7. This CDR3 is built from 14 residues. CDR1 MNHNY and CDR2 SVGAGI come from the germline V gene (reference sequence). Written as DNA, the CDR3 is TGTGCCAGCGCGGGGAGCGGGGCCTCCTACGAGCAGTACTTC. Encoded protein: CASAGSGASYEQYF.

The J gene is TRBJ2-5, the V gene TRBV10-3; 9 bases map to TRBD2. The V gene's germline CDR1 is ENHRY and CDR2 SYGVKD. The CDR3 loop spans 11 amino acids. The CDR3 bases are TGTGCAGCGGGAGGACCAGAGACCCAGTACTTC. The encoded protein is CAAGGPETQYF.

V and J are TRBV6-5 and TRBJ2-5; 7 bases line up with TRBD2. Unmatched junction bases numbered 6, after V lost 8 bases and J lost 0 bases. Looked up from germline, CDR1 is MNHEY and CDR2 is SVGAGI. The CDR3 contains 14 residues. CDR3 protein: CASAGGGNQETQYF. The CDR3 bases are TGTGCCAGCGCGGGCGGGGGAAACCAAGAGACCCAGTACTTC.

J is TRBJ2-3 and V is TRBV7-6; D is perhaps TRBD1 or TRBD2 (5 bases each). Germline CDR1 and CDR2: SGHVS and FNYEAQ. Between the trimmed V and J ends, which lost 5 bases and 2 bases, there was a span of 17 bases. The CDR3 totals 16 residues. The CDR3 loop is CASSPETVGATDTQYF. CDR3 bases: TGTGCCAGCAGCCCAGAAACGGTCGGGGCCACAGATACGCAGTATTTT.